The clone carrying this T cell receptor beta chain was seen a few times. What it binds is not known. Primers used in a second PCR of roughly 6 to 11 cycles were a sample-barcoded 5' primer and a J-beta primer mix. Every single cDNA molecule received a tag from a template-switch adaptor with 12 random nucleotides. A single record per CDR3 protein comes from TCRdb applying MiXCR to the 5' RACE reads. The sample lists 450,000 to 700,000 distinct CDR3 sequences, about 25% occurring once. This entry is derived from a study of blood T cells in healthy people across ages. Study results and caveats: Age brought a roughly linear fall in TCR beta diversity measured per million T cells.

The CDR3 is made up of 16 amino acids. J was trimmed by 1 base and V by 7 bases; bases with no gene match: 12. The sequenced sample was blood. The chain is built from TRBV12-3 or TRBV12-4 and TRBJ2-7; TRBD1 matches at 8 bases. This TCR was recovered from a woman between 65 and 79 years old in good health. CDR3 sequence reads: CASTLRTGRASYEQYF. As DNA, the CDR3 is TGTGCCAGCACCTTAAGGACAGGGCGGGCGTCCTACGAGCAGTACTTC.